The rows below give T cell receptor beta chains drawn from one sample of a study of human T cells and chemical hapten exposure. TCRdb passed the RACE reads through MiXCR, listing each CDR3 protein once. The data show 84,000 or so distinct CDR3 sequences, with 10% to 13% seen just once and about 2.5% held by the top ten. Sequencing was performed on whole blood, taken in connection with sensitization to the hapten diphenylcyclopropenone (DPC). The receptors were gathered from a woman in her 30s with alopecia areata. Some clones in this sample may be carry-over from other donors' samples. The CDR3 runs from the conserved cysteine through the conserved F or W. Fields, in order: V gene, J gene, clone size, D gene, CDR3 protein, CDR3 DNA. D genes are given only for firm matches. Where a row states a size, it is once, few, many or the class of an expanded clone; other rows omit it.

>TRBV5-1|TRBJ2-2|many|.
CASSLEALVRTGELFF
TGCGCCAGCAGCTTGGAGGCTTTGGTTCGCACCGGGGAGCTGTTTTTT
>TRBV6-2/TRBV6-3|TRBJ2-1|.|TRBD1
CASSYSHGQGALQFF
TGTGCCAGCAGTTACTCTCACGGACAGGGGGCTTTGCAGTTCTTC
>TRBV7-2|TRBJ2-7|few|TRBD1
CASSLAGTGVWDF
TGTGCCAGCAGCTTAGCGGGTACAGGGGTTTGGGACTTC
>TRBV7-9|TRBJ1-1|many|.
CASSSGTANTEAFF
TGTGCCAGCAGTTCTGGTACAGCGAACACTGAAGCTTTCTTT
>TRBV3-1|TRBJ2-7|many|.
CASSLWGKRNEQYF
TGTGCCAGCAGCCTATGGGGGAAGCGGAACGAGCAGTACTTC
>TRBV11-1|TRBJ1-6|many|.
CASSRTGQWNSPLHF
TGTGCCAGCAGCCGCACCGGGCAATGGAATTCACCCCTCCACTTT
>TRBV28|TRBJ2-7|many|TRBD2
CASRPGLAGAGQYF
TGTGCCAGCAGACCGGGACTAGCGGGTGCAGGGCAGTACTTC
>TRBV7-9|TRBJ2-3|.|.
CASTSRGGSTDTQYF
TGTGCCAGCACCTCCCGGGGAGGCAGCACAGATACGCAGTATTTT
>TRBV28|TRBJ2-3|many|TRBD1
CASRWDRSTDTQYF
TGTGCCAGCAGGTGGGACAGGAGCACAGATACGCAGTATTTT
>TRBV5-1|TRBJ2-7|many|TRBD1
CASSQGQGALTYEQYF
TGCGCCAGCAGCCAAGGACAGGGGGCGCTTACCTACGAGCAGTACTTC
>TRBV2|TRBJ1-5|.|.
CASSGLAHPGSPQHF
TGTGCCAGCAGTGGTTTGGCGCACCCGGGGTCGCCCCAGCATTTT
>TRBV29-1|TRBJ2-2|.|.
CSVKEGTGELFF
TGCAGCGTTAAAGAGGGGACCGGGGAACTGTTTTTT
>TRBV7-2|TRBJ2-5|many|TRBD1
CASSSVGTPGQVQETQYF
TGTGCCAGCAGCTCAGTGGGAACTCCGGGACAGGTCCAAGAGACCCAGTACTTC
>TRBV7-2|TRBJ2-3|many|TRBD2
CASSFGVAGGPGDTQYF
TGTGCCAGCAGCTTTGGGGTTGCGGGGGGGCCTGGAGATACGCAGTATTTT
>TRBV11-3|TRBJ2-1|many|TRBD2
CASSLGETSGPRSNEQFF
TGTGCCAGCAGCTTAGGTGAAACTAGCGGGCCCCGTTCTAATGAGCAGTTCTTC
>TRBV28|TRBJ1-1|.|.
CASSFPGDTEAFF
TGTGCCAGCAGTTTTCCCGGGGACACTGAAGCTTTCTTT
>TRBV2|TRBJ1-5|many|TRBD1
CASSQDRVGQPQHF
TGTGCCAGCAGTCAGGACAGGGTCGGACAGCCCCAGCATTTT
>TRBV20-1|TRBJ2-5|many|.
CSANPGVAETQYF
TGCAGTGCTAACCCAGGGGTTGCGGAGACCCAGTACTTC